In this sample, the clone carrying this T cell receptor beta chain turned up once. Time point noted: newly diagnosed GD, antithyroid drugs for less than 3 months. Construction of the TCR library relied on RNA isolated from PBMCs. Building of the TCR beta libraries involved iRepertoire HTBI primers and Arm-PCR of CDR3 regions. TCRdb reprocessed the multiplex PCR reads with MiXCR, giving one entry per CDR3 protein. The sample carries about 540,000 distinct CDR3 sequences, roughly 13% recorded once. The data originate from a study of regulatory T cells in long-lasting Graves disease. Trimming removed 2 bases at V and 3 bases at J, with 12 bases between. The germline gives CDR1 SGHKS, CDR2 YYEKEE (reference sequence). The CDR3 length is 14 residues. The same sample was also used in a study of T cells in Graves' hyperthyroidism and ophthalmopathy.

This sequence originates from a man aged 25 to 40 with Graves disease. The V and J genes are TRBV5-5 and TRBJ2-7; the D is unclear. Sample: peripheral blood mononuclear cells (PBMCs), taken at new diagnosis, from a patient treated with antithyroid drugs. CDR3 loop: CASSLTSISYEQYF. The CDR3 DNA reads TGTGCCAGCAGCTTAACCTCAATTAGCTACGAGCAGTACTTC.